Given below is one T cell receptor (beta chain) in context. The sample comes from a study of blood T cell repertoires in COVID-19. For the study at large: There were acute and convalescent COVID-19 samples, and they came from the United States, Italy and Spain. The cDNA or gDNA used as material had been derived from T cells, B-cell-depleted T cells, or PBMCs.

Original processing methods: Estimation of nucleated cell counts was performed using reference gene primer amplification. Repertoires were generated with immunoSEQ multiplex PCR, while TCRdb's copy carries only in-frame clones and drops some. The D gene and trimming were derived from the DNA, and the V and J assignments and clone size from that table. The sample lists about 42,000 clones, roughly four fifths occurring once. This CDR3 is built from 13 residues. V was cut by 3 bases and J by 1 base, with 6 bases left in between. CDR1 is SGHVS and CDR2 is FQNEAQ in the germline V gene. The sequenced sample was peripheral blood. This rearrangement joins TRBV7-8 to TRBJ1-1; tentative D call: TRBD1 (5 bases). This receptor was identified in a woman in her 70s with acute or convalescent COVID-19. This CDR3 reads CASSFTGNTEAFF. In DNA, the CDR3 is TGTGCCAGCAGCTTTACAGGGAACACTGAAGCTTTCTTT.